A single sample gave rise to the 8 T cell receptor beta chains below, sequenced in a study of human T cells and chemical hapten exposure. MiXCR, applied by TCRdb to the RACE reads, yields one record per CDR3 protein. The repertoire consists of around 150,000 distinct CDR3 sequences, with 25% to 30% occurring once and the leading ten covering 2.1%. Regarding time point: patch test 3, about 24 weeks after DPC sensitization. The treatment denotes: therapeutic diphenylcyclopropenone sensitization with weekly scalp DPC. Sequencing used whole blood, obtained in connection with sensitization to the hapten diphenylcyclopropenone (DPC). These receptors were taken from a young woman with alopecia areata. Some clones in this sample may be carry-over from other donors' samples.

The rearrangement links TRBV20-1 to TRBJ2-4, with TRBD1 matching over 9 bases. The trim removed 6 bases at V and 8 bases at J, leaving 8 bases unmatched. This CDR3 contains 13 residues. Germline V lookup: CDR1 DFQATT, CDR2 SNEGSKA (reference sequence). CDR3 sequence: CSAPPGQGYIQYF. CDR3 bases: TGCAGTGCGCCACCGGGACAGGGATACATTCAGTACTTC.

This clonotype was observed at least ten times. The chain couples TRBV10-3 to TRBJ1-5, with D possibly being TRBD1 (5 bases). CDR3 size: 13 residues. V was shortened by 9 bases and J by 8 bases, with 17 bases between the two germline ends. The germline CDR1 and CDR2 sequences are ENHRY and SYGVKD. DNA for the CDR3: TGTGCCATAAAGGGGCAGTCCTACGAGCCCCAGCATTTT. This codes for CAIKGQSYEPQHF.

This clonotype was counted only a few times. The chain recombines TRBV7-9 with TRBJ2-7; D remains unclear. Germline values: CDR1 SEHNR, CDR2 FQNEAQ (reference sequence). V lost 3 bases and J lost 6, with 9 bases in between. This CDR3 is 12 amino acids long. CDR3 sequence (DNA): TGTGCCAGCAGCTTGACCACGGTCGAGCAGTACTTC. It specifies CASSLTTVEQYF.

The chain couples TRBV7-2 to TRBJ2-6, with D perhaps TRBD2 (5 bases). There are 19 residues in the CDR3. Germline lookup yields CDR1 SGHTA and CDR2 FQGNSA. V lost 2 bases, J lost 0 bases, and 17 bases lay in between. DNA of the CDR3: TGTGCCAGCAGCTTACGGAGGCCAGTGGCAGCCTCTGGGGCCAACGTCCTGACTTTC. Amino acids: CASSLRRPVAASGANVLTF.

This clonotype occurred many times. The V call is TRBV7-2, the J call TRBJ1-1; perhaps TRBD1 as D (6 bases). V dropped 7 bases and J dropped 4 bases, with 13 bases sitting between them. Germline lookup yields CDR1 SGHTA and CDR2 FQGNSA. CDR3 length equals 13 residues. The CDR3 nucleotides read TGTGCCAGCACCCGTGTAGGGGGCACTGAAGCTTTCTTT. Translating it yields CASTRVGGTEAFF.

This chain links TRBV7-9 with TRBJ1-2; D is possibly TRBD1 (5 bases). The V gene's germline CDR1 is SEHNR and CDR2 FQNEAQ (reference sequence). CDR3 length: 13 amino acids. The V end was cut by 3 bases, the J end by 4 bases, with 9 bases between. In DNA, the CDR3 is TGTGCCAGCAGCTTTCAGGGTCCCTATGGCTACACCTTC. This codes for CASSFQGPYGYTF.

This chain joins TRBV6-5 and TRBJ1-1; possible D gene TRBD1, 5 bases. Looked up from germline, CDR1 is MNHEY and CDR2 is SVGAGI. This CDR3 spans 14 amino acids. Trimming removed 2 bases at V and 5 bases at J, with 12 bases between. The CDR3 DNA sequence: TGTGCCAGCAGTTACAAGCCCGGGGGTACTGAAGCTTTCTTT. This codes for CASSYKPGGTEAFF.

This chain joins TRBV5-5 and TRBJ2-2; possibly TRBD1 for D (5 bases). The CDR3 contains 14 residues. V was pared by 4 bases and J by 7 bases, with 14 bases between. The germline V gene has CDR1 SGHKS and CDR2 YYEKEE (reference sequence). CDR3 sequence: CASSKPSRGGELFF. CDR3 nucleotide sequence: TGTGCCAGCAGCAAACCATCTAGGGGCGGGGAGCTGTTTTTT.